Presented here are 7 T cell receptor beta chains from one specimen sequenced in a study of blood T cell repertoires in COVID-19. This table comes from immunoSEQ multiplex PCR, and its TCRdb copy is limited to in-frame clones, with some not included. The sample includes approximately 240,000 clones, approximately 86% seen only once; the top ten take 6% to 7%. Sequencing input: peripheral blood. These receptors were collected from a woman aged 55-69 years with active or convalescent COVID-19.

The CDR3 sequence: CASSIGGDFTMPQYF. Written as DNA, the CDR3 is TGTGCCAGCTCGATTGGAGGGGATTTTACCATGCCCCAGTATTTT. V is TRBV18 and J is TRBJ1-5, with a possible D match to TRBD2 (6 bases). The J call may be in error: the DNA end matches TRBJ2-3 better. The CDR3 is 15 amino acids. CDR1 is KGHSH and CDR2 is LQKENI in the germline V gene.

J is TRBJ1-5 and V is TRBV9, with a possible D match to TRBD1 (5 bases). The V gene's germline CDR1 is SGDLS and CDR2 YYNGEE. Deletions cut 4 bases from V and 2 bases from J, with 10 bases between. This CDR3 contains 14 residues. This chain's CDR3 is CASSSQGGNQPQHF. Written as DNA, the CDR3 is TGTGCCAGCAGCTCCCAGGGTGGCAATCAGCCCCAGCATTTT. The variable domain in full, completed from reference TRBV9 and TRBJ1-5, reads DSGVTQTPKHLITATGQRVTLRCSPRSGDLSVYWYQQSLDQGLQFLIQYYNGEERAKGNILERFSAQQFPDLHSELNLSSLELGDSALYFCASSSQGGNQPQHFGDGTRLSIL.

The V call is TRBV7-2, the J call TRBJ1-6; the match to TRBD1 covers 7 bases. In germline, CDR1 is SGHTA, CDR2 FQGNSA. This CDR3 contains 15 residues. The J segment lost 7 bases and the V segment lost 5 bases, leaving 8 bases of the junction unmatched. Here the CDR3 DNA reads TGTGCCAGCAGCCCCCGACAGGGAGAAAATTCACCCCTCCACTTT. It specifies CASSPRQGENSPLHF.

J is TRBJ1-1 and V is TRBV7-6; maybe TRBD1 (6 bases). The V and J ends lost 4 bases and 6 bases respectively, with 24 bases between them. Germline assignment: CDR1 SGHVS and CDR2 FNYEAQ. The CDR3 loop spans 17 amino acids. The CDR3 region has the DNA TGTGCCAGCAGCTCCCTACCCGGACAGCAGGGTAAATCTGAAGCTTTCTTT. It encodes CASSSLPGQQGKSEAFF.

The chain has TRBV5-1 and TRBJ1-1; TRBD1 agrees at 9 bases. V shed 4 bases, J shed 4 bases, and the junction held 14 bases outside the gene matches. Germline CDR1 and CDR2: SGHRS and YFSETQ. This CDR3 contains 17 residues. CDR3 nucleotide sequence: TGCGCCAGCAGCCCGGGACAGGGCGGGTGGGGTAGCACTGAAGCTTTCTTT. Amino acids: CASSPGQGGWGSTEAFF.

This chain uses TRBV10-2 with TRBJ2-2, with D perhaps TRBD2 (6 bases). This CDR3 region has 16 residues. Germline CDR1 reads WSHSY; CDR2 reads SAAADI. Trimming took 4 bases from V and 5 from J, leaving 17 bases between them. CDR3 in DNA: TGCGCCAGCAGTGGACGCCGGGGCCGGGGGACCGGGGAGCTGTTTTTT. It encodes CASSGRRGRGTGELFF.

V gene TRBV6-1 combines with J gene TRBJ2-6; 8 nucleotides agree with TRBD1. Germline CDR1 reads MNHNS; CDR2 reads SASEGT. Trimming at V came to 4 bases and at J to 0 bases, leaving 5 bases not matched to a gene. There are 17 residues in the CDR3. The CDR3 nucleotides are TGTGCCAGCAGTGTGAGACAGGGGTTCTCTGGGGCCAACGTCCTGACTTTC. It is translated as CASSVRQGFSGANVLTF.